The clone carrying this T cell receptor (beta chain) has just one count. Its antigen is not known. This sample was taken from a study of cytomegalovirus exposure and HLA in healthy donors. Whole-study results and caveats: Per a prior analysis, the majority of TCR beta V segments were productive roughly 87% or roughly 30% of the time.

The primer mix had 60 Vbeta and 13 Jbeta primers. The method was immunoSEQ multiplex PCR; TCRdb's version includes in-frame clones alone and lacks a portion of them. Of about 140,000 clones in the sample, 82% were seen once. V shed 4 bases and J shed 6 bases, with 9 bases lying between them. This CDR3 region has 13 residues. CDR1 is SEHNR, CDR2 FQNEAQ, per germline (reference sequence). The sequenced sample consisted of PBMCs. The rearrangement uses TRBV7-9 and TRBJ1-4; possible D gene TRBD1, 5 bases. The sequence came from a man aged 18-30 years in good health and CMV-seropositive. The CDR3 is CASSYGGDEKLFF. The CDR3 region has the DNA TGTGCCAGCAGCTACGGGGGTGATGAAAAACTGTTTTTT.